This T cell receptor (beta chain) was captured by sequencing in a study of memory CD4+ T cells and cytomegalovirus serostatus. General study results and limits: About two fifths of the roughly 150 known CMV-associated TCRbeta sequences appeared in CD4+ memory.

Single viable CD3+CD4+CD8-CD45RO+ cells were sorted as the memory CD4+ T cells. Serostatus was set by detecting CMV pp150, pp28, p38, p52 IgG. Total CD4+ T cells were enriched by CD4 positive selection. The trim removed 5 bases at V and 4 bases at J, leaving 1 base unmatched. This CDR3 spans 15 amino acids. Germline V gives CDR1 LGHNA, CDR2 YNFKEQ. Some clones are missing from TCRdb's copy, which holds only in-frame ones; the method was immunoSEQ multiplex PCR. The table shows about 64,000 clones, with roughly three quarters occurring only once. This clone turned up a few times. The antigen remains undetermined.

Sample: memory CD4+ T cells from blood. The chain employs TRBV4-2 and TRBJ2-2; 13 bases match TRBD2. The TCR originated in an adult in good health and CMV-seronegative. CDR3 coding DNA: TGTGCCAGCAGCACTAGCGGGAGGGGCACCGGGGAGCTGTTTTTT. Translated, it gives CASSTSGRGTGELFF.